This TCR beta chain was documented in a study of early T cells in non-severe SARS-CoV-2 infection. As for the study in general: RNA in bulk from unsorted whole blood was sequenced, and chains were unpaired. Broader study findings: Matching with VDJdb favored anti-spike CD8 responses (missing private and CD4 specificities).

The CDR3 totals 17 residues. V was clipped by 4 bases and J by 3 bases; unmatched bases: 11. CDR1 DFQATT and CDR2 SNEGSKA come from the germline V gene (reference sequence). On this clonotype: Its target is unknown.

Individual cDNA molecules were tagged with unique molecular identifiers, the study reported. One entry per CDR3 protein, called by TCRdb with MiXCR from the 5' RACE reads. The data show tens of thousands of distinct CDR3 sequences, about 7.7% seen once. J is TRBJ2-2 and V is TRBV20-1; TRBD2 matches 10 bases. The starting material was whole blood, obtained at baseline. This TCR derives from an adult who was a healthcare worker with PCR-confirmed SARS-CoV-2 infection or an uninfected control (not recorded which). CDR3 sequence reads: CSAISSSGSADTGELFF. In nucleotides, the CDR3 is TGCAGTGCTATATCGTCTAGCGGGAGTGCAGACACCGGGGAGCTGTTTTTT.